This entry features one TCR beta chain sequence. The source of the sample is a study of regulatory T cells in long-lasting Graves disease. The wider study: Positivity for TSH receptor antibodies plus over 5 years of antithyroid drugs meant persistent Graves' disease.

The time point is: persistent/refractory GD, antithyroid drugs over 5 years with positive TRAb. Preparation of the TCR library used RNA extracted from PBMCs. CDR3 length: 13 amino acids. Germline lookup yields CDR1 MNHNS and CDR2 SASEGT. Trimming stripped 5 bases from V and 9 bases from J, with 14 bases between. To make TCR beta libraries, researchers used iRepertoire HTBI primers and Arm-PCR of CDR3 regions. MiXCR was run by TCRdb on the multiplex PCR reads, yielding one entry per CDR3 protein. The table includes 600,000 to 850,000 distinct CDR3 sequences, around 32% detected once. The source of this sequence is a female donor with Graves disease. This sequence joins TRBV6-1 and TRBJ1-5; no definite D call. This specimen was peripheral blood mononuclear cells (PBMCs), taken when the disease was refractory, from a patient treated with antithyroid drugs. In DNA, the CDR3 is TGTGCCAGCAGTAAAAGAGGGCAGCTGCCCCAGCATTTT. Translated: CASSKRGQLPQHF.